Each of the 32 T cell receptor beta chains below was sequenced from the same sample in a study of T cell responses to AZD1222 COVID-19 vaccine (dated by TCRdb to the early 2020s). This specimen's time point label, interpreted: baseline before first vaccination. Receptor amplification or capture employed the immunoSEQ multiplex PCR assay. TCRdb took over this immuneACCESS table, retaining in-frame rearrangements with V and J assigned. Such tables are incomplete; in checked studies, under half of the missing clones stem from an unresolved V gene, and the remainder is unexplained. In this sample the table shows 100,000 to 150,000 clones, 87% of which occur a single time. The ten largest clones represent more than 9% of the sample. The sequencing used peripheral blood, collected on day 0 of AZD1222 vaccination. These receptors were collected from an adult in good health.

The table lists this clone with a few counts. V is TRBV7-8 and J is TRBJ1-5; the match to TRBD1 covers 9 bases. V lost 2 bases, J lost 16 bases, and 6 bases stayed unmatched. Germline V CDR1 and CDR2: SGHVS, FQNEAQ. The CDR3 runs 12 residues. The CDR3 loop reads CASSLSGQGKHF. The CDR3 nucleotides are TGTGCCAGCAGCTTATCCGGACAGGGGAAACATTTT.

The gene calls are TRBV3-1 (or the pseudogene TRBV3-2) and TRBJ2-2, with D possibly TRBD2 on 6 matching bases. Germline V gives CDR1 LGHDT, CDR2 YNNKEL (reference sequence). The CDR3 runs 16 residues. The ends were cut back, 3 bases at V and 0 bases at J, with 11 bases in the middle. CDR3 loop: CASSQVGGTNTGELFF. In DNA, the CDR3 is TGTGCCAGCAGCCAGGTTGGCGGGACGAACACCGGGGAGCTGTTTTTT.

This chain connects TRBV15 to TRBJ1-6, with D hard to call. Trimming removed 1 base from V and 1 base from J, with 2 bases in between. The CDR3 runs to 14 residues. Germline assignment: CDR1 LNHNV and CDR2 YYDKDF (reference sequence). CDR3 coding DNA: TGTGCCACCAGCAGAGGGTCCTATAATTCACCCCTCCACTTT. The encoded protein is CATSRGSYNSPLHF.

This clone has more than one count but fewer than ten. V gene TRBV7-8 combines with J gene TRBJ2-2, with 9 bases that match TRBD1. The CDR3 runs 16 residues. The V and J ends lost 5 bases and 7 bases, in that order; junction bases with no gene match: 11. The V gene's germline CDR1 is SGHVS and CDR2 FQNEAQ. The CDR3 region is CASSVTPGQGFGELFF. The DNA of the CDR3 is TGTGCCAGCAGCGTAACCCCGGGACAGGGATTCGGGGAGCTGTTTTTT.

The chain links TRBV29-1 to TRBJ1-2; tentative D call: TRBD1 (6 bases). The CDR3 consists of 18 residues. With 6 bases removed from V and 0 bases from J, the gap between germline ends came to 26 bases. CDR1 is SQVTM and CDR2 is ANQGSEA in the germline V gene. The DNA for the CDR3 is TGCAGCGTACGACAGGTCCGAACCCCCTCGACATCTAACTATGGCTACACCTTC. Its translation is CSVRQVRTPSTSNYGYTF.

V is TRBV18 and J is TRBJ2-5; D unclear. Trimming removed 3 bases from V and 1 base from J, with 9 bases in between. The CDR3 is made up of 14 amino acids. CDR1 is KGHSH and CDR2 is LQKENI in the germline V gene. The CDR3 protein is CASSPYNSQETQYF. CDR3 bases: TGTGCCAGCTCACCCTACAATTCCCAAGAGACCCAGTACTTC.

V and J are TRBV28 and TRBJ1-2, with 8 bases aligning to TRBD1. J was trimmed by 4 bases and V by 5 bases; bases with no gene match: 9. CDR1 is MDHEN and CDR2 is SYDVKM in the germline V gene. The CDR3 contains 15 residues. For the CDR3, the DNA is TGTGCCAGCAGTCCCTCCAGGGGGCCAGTCTATGGCTACACCTTC. Encoded protein: CASSPSRGPVYGYTF.

This chain connects TRBV7-3 to TRBJ2-7; D uncertain. Trimming took off 5 bases at V and 2 bases at J, with 19 bases between the two ends. CDR1 is SGHTA, CDR2 FQGTGA, per germline. This CDR3 region has 16 residues. For the CDR3, the DNA is TGTGCCAGCAGCCCGACTCACTCGAGAAAGACCTACGAGCAGTACTTC. Amino acid sequence: CASSPTHSRKTYEQYF.

The V gene is TRBV28, the J gene TRBJ2-2; 8 nucleotides align to TRBD2. CDR3 length: 16 residues. Germline V gene data show CDR1 as MDHEN and CDR2 as SYDVKM. Trimming at V came to 4 bases and at J to 0 bases, leaving 4 bases not matched to a gene. The CDR3 coding sequence is TGTGCCAGCAGTTCCCCGGGGGGGGCGAACACCGGGGAGCTGTTTTTT. It translates to CASSSPGGANTGELFF.

The V gene is TRBV4-3, the J gene TRBJ2-1, with TRBD2 matching 10 bases. Germline V gene data show CDR1 as LGHNA and CDR2 as YSLEER. The CDR3 extends over 17 amino acids. V was clipped by 4 bases and J by 7 bases; unmatched bases: 13. CDR3 DNA: TGCGCCAGCAGCCCGGACCCCCCTAGCGGGAGTCGGAATGAGCAGTTCTTC. Translation gives CASSPDPPSGSRNEQFF.

The CDR3 protein is CATGRDLDSYNEQFF. In nucleotides, the CDR3 is TGTGCCACCGGGCGGGACCTCGACTCCTACAATGAGCAGTTCTTC. The chain has TRBV10-3 and TRBJ2-1, with a possible D match to TRBD2 (6 bases). The germline gives CDR1 ENHRY, CDR2 SYGVKD. The CDR3 contains 15 residues. V lost 10 bases, J lost 0 bases, and 16 bases lay in between.

V and J are TRBV27 and TRBJ2-7, with a weak D call TRBD1 (6 bases). V was cut by 8 bases and J by 2 bases, with 13 bases left in between. Germline CDR1 and CDR2: MNHEY and SMNVEV (reference sequence). This CDR3 has 13 residues. The CDR3 loop reads CASSKTGPYEQYF. The CDR3 nucleotides read TGTGCCAGCTCCAAGACAGGACCCTACGAGCAGTACTTC.

The chain is built from TRBV19 and TRBJ1-1, with D tentatively TRBD1 (6 bases). Trimming left V 5 bases short and J 3 bases short, with 22 bases between. The length of the CDR3 is 17 residues. The germline V gene encodes CDR1 LNHDA and CDR2 SQIVND (reference sequence). The CDR3 region is CASSFLWGGQTHTEAFF. Written as DNA, the CDR3 is TGTGCCAGTAGTTTCCTATGGGGGGGCCAAACTCACACTGAAGCTTTCTTT.

This chain uses TRBV2 with TRBJ2-3; tentatively, D is TRBD1 (6 bases). V gave up 4 bases and J gave up 5 bases, with 16 bases separating them. This CDR3 contains 15 residues. Germline V gives CDR1 SNHLY, CDR2 FYNNEI. For the CDR3, the DNA is TGTGCCAGCAGTGGGGGGCAGGGGTTGGGAGATACGCAGTATTTT. Translating it yields CASSGGQGLGDTQYF.

The CDR3 spells CASSLAGRNTEAFF. CDR3 DNA: TGTGCCAGCAGCTTAGCGGGACGAAACACTGAAGCTTTCTTT. The rearrangement links TRBV7-9 to TRBJ1-1, with D possibly matching TRBD1 (5 bases). The ends were cut back, 0 bases at V and 2 bases at J, with 7 bases in the middle. Germline CDR1 SEHNR, CDR2 FQNEAQ (reference sequence). There are 14 residues in the CDR3.

The chain carries TRBV6-5 and TRBJ2-7, with 8 bases lining up with TRBD2. V gave up 6 bases and J gave up 4 bases; unmatched junction bases: 8. The CDR3 is made up of 14 amino acids. Germline CDR1 and CDR2: MNHEY and SVGAGI. CDR3 coding DNA: TGTGCCAGCAGGCGGGAGGCCGGATCTTACGAGCAGTACTTC. Translation gives CASRREAGSYEQYF.

J is TRBJ1-2 and V is TRBV18; D not certain. CDR3 length: 13 residues. The germline V and J ends were trimmed by 5 bases and 5 bases, with 12 bases remaining between them. Germline CDR1 and CDR2: KGHSH and LQKENI. The CDR3 sequence: CASSGGRTYGYTF. For the CDR3, the DNA is TGTGCCAGCTCAGGCGGACGGACGTATGGCTACACCTTC.

This chain joins TRBV19 and TRBJ1-5, with 11 bases identical to TRBD1. The CDR3 consists of 16 residues. The germline V gene has CDR1 LNHDA and CDR2 SQIVND (reference sequence). Trimming at V came to 1 base and at J to 5 bases, leaving 4 bases not matched to a gene. CDR3 bases: TGTGCCAGTAGTATAGGGGACAGGGGGGCCCATCAGCCCCAGCATTTT. Its protein product is CASSIGDRGAHQPQHF.

The V and J genes are TRBV12-5 and TRBJ2-7; no firm D call. Germline-derived CDR1 and CDR2 are LGHNT and FRNRAP. The CDR3 sequence is 14 residues long. Trimming left V 4 bases short and J 4 bases short, with 14 bases between. CDR3 in DNA: TGTGCTAGTGGTTCAACGCCCCTTTGGTACGAGCAGTACTTC. Amino acids: CASGSTPLWYEQYF.

The CDR3 protein is CSASVIGPSVEGDTQYF. The CDR3 coding sequence is TGCAGTGCTAGTGTGATCGGACCAAGCGTAGAGGGAGATACGCAGTATTTT. The chain employs TRBV20-1 and TRBJ2-3, with D perhaps TRBD2 (5 bases). CDR1 is DFQATT and CDR2 is SNEGSKA in the germline V gene (reference sequence). Trimming cost V 3 bases and J 5 bases, with 24 bases left between them. The CDR3 loop spans 17 amino acids.

A few counts support this clone. The rearrangement joins TRBV7-2 to TRBJ1-6, with a weak D call TRBD1 (5 bases). The V end was cut by 5 bases, the J end by 9 bases, with 11 bases between. Germline CDR1 SGHTA, CDR2 FQGNSA. The CDR3 spans 13 residues. This chain's CDR3 is CASSDEGLSPLHF. The CDR3 nucleotides are TGTGCCAGCAGCGACGAGGGGCTTTCACCCCTCCACTTT.

This clone was observed once. This sequence joins TRBV20-1 and TRBJ2-5; 8 bases match TRBD2. CDR1 DFQATT and CDR2 SNEGSKA come from the germline V gene (reference sequence). This CDR3 comprises 13 residues. Trimming at V came to 3 bases and at J to 5 bases, leaving 5 bases not matched to a gene. The CDR3 reads CSASPTSVETQYF. CDR3 sequence (DNA): TGCAGTGCTAGTCCGACTAGCGTCGAGACCCAGTACTTC.

This rearrangement joins TRBV18 to TRBJ1-1; no clear D gene. The CDR3 has 12 amino acids. Germline values: CDR1 KGHSH, CDR2 LQKENI. Between the trimmed V and J ends, which lost 3 bases and 4 bases, there was a span of 6 bases. CDR3 bases: TGTGCCAGCTCACCGCGGAGCACTGAAGCTTTCTTT. Translated: CASSPRSTEAFF.

V is TRBV7-2 and J is TRBJ2-7; 7 nucleotides align to TRBD2. The V and J ends lost 7 bases and 7 bases, in that order; junction bases with no gene match: 16. Germline CDR1 and CDR2: SGHTA and FQGNSA. The length of the CDR3 is 15 residues. For the CDR3, the DNA is TGTGCCAGCATCCCCTCCGGGGGGAGGGCGCGGGAGCAGTACTTC. It translates to CASIPSGGRAREQYF.

The chain has TRBV12-3 or TRBV12-4 and TRBJ2-2; 11 nucleotides line up with TRBD1. The CDR3 covers 13 residues. J gave up 7 bases and V 7 bases, and 2 bases lay outside the gene matches. The CDR3 DNA reads as TGTGCCAGCACGGGACAGGGGGTCGGGGAGCTGTTTTTT. It is translated as CASTGQGVGELFF.

The chain recombines TRBV7-9 with TRBJ2-2, with D possibly matching TRBD1 (7 bases). Germline V gives CDR1 SEHNR, CDR2 FQNEAQ (reference sequence). The CDR3 is 14 residues long. V lost 5 bases and J 8 bases, leaving 15 bases between the germline ends. CDR3 region: CASSPPGGPGELFF. The CDR3, as DNA: TGTGCCAGCAGCCCCCCAGGGGGGCCTGGGGAGCTGTTTTTT.

This chain links TRBV5-1 with TRBJ2-3; 8 bases align to TRBD2. The CDR3 spans 15 residues. Germline V gene sequence: CDR1 SGHRS, CDR2 YFSETQ. V lost 3 bases, J lost 0 bases, and 3 bases stayed unmatched. CDR3 DNA: TGCGCCAGCAGCTATAGCGGGGACAGCACAGATACGCAGTATTTT. Its protein product is CASSYSGDSTDTQYF.

V usage is TRBV2 and J usage is TRBJ2-7, with D possibly TRBD1 on 6 matching bases. Germline V gives CDR1 SNHLY, CDR2 FYNNEI. Trimming removed 7 bases at V and 3 bases at J, with 13 bases between. This CDR3 is 13 amino acids long. The CDR3 coding sequence is TGTGCCAGCAATTCCGGGACAAGCTACGAGCAGTACTTC. This codes for CASNSGTSYEQYF.

This clone was seen a single time. V and J are TRBV3-1 (or the pseudogene TRBV3-2) and TRBJ2-7; 8 nucleotides line up with TRBD1. This CDR3 region has 15 residues. Germline V gives CDR1 LGHDT, CDR2 YNNKEL (reference sequence). V trimming: 5 bases; J trimming: 2 bases; junction bases outside the gene matches: 8. The CDR3 DNA sequence: TGTGCCAGCAGCTCACCCGGGACAGGCCCCTACGAGCAGTACTTC. As protein: CASSSPGTGPYEQYF.

The chain uses TRBV28 and TRBJ2-3; 8 positions agree with TRBD2. Trimming took 5 bases from V and 4 from J; bases not matched to a gene: 11. Germline values: CDR1 MDHEN, CDR2 SYDVKM. This CDR3 region has 16 residues. The CDR3, as DNA: TGTGCCAGCAGTCTAGAAGCGGGGGAGGCTTCAGATACGCAGTATTTT. Protein product: CASSLEAGEASDTQYF.

The chain couples TRBV4-1 to TRBJ2-1; perhaps D is TRBD1 or TRBD2 (5 bases each). The CDR3 is 14 residues long. The germline V and J ends were trimmed by 3 bases and 3 bases, with 9 bases remaining between them. CDR1 MGHRA and CDR2 YSYEKL come from the germline V gene. The CDR3 reads CASSQGTFYNEQFF. Here the CDR3 DNA reads TGCGCCAGCAGCCAGGGGACGTTCTACAATGAGCAGTTCTTC.

The chain carries TRBV18 and TRBJ1-2, with D perhaps matching TRBD1 (6 bases). Trimming shortened V by 6 bases and J by 7 bases, and 15 bases separated the two germline ends. The CDR3 loop spans 13 amino acids. The V gene's germline CDR1 is KGHSH and CDR2 LQKENI. The CDR3 loop is CASSLTGTPGYTF. The CDR3 DNA reads as TGTGCCAGCTCGCTAACAGGGACCCCTGGCTACACCTTC.